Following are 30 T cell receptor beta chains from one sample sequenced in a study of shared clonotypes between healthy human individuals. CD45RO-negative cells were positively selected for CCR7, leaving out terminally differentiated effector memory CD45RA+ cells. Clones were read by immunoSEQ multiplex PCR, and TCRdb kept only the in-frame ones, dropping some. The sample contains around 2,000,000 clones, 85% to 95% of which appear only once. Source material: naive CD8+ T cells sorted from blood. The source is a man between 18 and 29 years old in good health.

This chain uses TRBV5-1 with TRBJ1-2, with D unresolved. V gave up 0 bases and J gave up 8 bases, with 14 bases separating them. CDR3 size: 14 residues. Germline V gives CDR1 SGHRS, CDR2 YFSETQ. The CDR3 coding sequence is TGCGCCAGCAGCTTGGGCCCGGGCTTGCCGGGCTACACCTTC. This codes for CASSLGPGLPGYTF.

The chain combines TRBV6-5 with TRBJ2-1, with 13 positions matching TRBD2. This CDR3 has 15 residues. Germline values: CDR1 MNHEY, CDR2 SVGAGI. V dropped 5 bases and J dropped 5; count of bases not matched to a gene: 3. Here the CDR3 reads CASSAGTSGDNEQFF. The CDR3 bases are TGTGCCAGCAGTGCCGGGACTAGCGGGGACAATGAGCAGTTCTTC.

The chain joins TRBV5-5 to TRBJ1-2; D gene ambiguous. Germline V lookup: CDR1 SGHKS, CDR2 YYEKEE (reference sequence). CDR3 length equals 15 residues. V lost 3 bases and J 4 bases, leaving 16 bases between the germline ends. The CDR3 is CASSSGPGASYGYTF. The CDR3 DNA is TGTGCCAGCAGCTCCGGACCGGGAGCATCCTATGGCTACACCTTC.

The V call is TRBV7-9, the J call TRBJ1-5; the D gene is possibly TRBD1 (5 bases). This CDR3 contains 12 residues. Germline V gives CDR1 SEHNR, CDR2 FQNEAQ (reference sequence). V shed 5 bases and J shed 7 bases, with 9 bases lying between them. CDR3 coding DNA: TGTGCCAGCAGCCGGGACGGGCAGCCCCAGCATTTT. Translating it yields CASSRDGQPQHF. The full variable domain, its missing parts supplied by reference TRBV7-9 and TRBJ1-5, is DTGVSQNPRHKITKRGQNVTFRCDPISEHNRLYWYRQTLGQGPEFLTYFQNEAQLEKSRLLSDRFSAERPKGSFSTLEIQRTEQGDSAMYLCASSRDGQPQHFGDGTRLSIL.

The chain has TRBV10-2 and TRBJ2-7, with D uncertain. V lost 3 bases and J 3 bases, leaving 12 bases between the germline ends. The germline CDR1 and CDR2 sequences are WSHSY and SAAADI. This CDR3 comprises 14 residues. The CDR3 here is CASSDASLDYEQYF. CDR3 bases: TGCGCCAGCAGTGATGCCAGTCTGGACTACGAGCAGTACTTC.

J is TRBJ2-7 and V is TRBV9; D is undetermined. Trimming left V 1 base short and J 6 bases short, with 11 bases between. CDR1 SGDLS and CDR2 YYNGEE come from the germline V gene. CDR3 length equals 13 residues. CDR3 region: CASSVSDGFEQYF. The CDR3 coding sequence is TGTGCCAGCAGCGTATCAGACGGCTTCGAGCAGTACTTC.

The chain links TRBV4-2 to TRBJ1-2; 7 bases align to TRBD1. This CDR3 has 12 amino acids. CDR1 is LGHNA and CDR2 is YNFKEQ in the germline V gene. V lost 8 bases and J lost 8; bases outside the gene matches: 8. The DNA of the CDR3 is TGTGCCAGCCAGGGGGGCCAGGGAGGCTACACCTTC. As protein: CASQGGQGGYTF.

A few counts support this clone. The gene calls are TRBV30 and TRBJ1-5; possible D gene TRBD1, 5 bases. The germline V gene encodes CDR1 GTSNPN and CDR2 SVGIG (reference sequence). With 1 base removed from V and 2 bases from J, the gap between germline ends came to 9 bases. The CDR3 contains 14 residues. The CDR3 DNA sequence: TGTGCCTGGAGTGGGGGGTTAGGCAATCAGCCCCAGCATTTT. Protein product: CAWSGGLGNQPQHF. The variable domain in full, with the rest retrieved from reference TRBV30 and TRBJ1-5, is SQTIHQWPATLVQPVGSPLSLECTVEGTSNPNLYWYRQAAGRGLQLLFYSVGIGQISSEVPQNLSASRPQDRQFILSSKKLLLSDSGFYLCAWSGGLGNQPQHFGDGTRLSIL.

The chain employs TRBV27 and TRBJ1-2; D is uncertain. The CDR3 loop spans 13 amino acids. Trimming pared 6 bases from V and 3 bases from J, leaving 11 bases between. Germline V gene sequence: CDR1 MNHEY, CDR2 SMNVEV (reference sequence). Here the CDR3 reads CASSPGPDYGYTF. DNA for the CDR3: TGTGCCAGCAGCCCCGGACCCGACTATGGCTACACCTTC.

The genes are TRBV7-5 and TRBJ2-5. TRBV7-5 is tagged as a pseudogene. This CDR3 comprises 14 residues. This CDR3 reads CARGPTVGQETQYF. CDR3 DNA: TGTGCCAGAGGTCCCACGGTGGGCCAAGAGACCCAGTACTTC.

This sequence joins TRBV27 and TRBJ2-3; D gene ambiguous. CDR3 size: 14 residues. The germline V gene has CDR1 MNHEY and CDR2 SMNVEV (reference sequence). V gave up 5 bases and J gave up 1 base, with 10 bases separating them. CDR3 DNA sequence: TGTGCCAGCAGTATCCCCTCTCGCACAGATACGCAGTATTTT. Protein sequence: CASSIPSRTDTQYF.

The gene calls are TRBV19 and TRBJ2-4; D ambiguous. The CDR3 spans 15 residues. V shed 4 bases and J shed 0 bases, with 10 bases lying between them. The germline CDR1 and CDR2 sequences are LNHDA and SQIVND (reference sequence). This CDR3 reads CASSKDEEAKNIQYF. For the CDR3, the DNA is TGTGCCAGTAGTAAAGACGAGGAAGCCAAAAACATTCAGTACTTC.

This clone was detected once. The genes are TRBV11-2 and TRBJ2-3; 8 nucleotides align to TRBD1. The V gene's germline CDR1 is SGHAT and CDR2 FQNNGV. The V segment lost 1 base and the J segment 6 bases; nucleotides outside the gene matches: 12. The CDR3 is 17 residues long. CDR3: CASSLVRTGYGSDTQYF. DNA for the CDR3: TGTGCCAGCAGCTTAGTCAGGACAGGGTACGGATCGGATACGCAGTATTTT.

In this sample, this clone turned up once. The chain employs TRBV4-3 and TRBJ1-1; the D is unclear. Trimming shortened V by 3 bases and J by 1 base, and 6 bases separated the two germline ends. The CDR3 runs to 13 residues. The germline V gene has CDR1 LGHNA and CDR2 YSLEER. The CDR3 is CASSQMRNTEAFF. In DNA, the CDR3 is TGCGCCAGCAGCCAGATGCGGAACACTGAAGCTTTCTTT.

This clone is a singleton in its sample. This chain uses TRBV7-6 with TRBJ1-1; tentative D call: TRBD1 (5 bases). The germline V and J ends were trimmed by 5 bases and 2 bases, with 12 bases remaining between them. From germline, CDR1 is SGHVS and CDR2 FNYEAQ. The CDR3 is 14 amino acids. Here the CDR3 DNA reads TGTGCCAGCAGCCCCGGGACCAAAAACACTGAAGCTTTCTTT. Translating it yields CASSPGTKNTEAFF. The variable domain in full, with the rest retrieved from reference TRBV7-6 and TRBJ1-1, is GAGVSQSPRYKVTKRGQDVALRCDPISGHVSLYWYRQALGQGPEFLTYFNYEAQQDKSGLPNDRFSAERPEGSISTLTIQRTEQRDSAMYRCASSPGTKNTEAFFGQGTRLTVV.

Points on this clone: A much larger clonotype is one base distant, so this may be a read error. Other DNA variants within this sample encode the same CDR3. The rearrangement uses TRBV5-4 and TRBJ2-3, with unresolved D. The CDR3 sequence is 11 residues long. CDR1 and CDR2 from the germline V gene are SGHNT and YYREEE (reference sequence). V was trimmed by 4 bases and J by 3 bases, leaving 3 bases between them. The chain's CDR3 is CASSLTDTQYF. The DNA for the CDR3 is TGTGCCAGCAGCCTAACAGATACGCAGTATTTT.

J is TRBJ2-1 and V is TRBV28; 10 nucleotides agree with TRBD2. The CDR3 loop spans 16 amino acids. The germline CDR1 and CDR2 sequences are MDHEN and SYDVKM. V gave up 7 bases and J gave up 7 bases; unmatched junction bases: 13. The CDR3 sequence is CASKSGGAFGRNEQFF. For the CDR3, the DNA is TGTGCCAGCAAAAGCGGGGGGGCCTTCGGGAGGAATGAGCAGTTCTTC.

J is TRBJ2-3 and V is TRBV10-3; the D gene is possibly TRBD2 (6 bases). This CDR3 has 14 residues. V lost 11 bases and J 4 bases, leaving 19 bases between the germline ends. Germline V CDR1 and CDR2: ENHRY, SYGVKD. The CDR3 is CAAGGPGVADTQYF. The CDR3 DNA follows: TGTGCCGCCGGAGGACCGGGAGTGGCAGATACGCAGTATTTT.

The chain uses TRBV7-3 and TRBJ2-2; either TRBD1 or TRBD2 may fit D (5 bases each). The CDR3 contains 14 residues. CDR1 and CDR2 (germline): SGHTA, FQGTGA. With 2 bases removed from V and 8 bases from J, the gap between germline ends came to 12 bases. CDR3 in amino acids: CASSLGSGRGELFF. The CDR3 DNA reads TGTGCCAGCAGCTTAGGGTCAGGGAGAGGGGAGCTGTTTTTT.

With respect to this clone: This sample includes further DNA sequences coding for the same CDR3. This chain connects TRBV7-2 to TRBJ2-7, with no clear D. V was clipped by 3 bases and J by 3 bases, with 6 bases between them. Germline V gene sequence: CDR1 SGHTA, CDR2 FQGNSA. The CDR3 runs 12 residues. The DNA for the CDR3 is TGTGCCAGCAGCTTCCTAGGCTACGAGCAGTACTTC. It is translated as CASSFLGYEQYF.

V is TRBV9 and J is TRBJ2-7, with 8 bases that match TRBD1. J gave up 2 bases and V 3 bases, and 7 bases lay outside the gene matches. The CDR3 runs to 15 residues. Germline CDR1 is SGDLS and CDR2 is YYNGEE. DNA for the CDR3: TGTGCCAGCAGCGAAGGACAGGGATCCACCTACGAGCAGTACTTC. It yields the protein CASSEGQGSTYEQYF.

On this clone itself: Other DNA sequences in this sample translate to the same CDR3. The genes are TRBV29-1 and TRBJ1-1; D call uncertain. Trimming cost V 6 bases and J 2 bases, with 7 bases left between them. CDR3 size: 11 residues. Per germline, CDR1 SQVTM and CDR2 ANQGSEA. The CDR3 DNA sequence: TGCAGCGTCGAGGGAAACACTGAAGCTTTCTTT. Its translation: CSVEGNTEAFF.

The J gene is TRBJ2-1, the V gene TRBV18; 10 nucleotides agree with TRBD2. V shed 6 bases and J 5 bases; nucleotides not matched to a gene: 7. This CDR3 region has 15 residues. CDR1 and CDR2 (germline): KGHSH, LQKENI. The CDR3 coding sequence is TGTGCCAGCTCGCAAACTAGCGGGGTTAACAATGAGCAGTTCTTC. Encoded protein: CASSQTSGVNNEQFF.

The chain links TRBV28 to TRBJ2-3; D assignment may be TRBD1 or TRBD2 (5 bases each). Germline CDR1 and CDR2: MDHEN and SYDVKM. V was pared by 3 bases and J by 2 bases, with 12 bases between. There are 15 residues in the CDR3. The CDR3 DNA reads TGTGCCAGCAGTTTGGGGGTTAGTGACACAGATACGCAGTATTTT. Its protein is CASSLGVSDTDTQYF.

The CDR3: CASSQASLAYGEQYF. CDR3 bases: TGCGCCAGCAGCCAAGCGTCCCTAGCGTATGGCGAGCAGTACTTC. This sequence joins TRBV4-1 and TRBJ2-7, with D tentatively TRBD2 (6 bases). Per germline, CDR1 MGHRA and CDR2 YSYEKL. The CDR3 length is 15 residues. The V and J ends lost 1 base and 6 bases respectively, with 16 bases between them.

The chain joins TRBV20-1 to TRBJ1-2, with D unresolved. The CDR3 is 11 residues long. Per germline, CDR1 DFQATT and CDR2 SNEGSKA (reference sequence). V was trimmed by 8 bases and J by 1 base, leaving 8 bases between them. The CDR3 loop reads CSFRSNYGYTF. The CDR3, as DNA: TGCAGTTTCAGAAGTAACTATGGCTACACCTTC.

The CDR3 is CASSPRTVRLDTEAFF. The CDR3, as DNA: TGCGCCAGCAGCCCCCGGACAGTAAGGTTAGACACTGAAGCTTTCTTT. The chain links TRBV4-3 to TRBJ1-1; possible D gene TRBD1, 6 bases. The CDR3 consists of 16 residues. Germline V gives CDR1 LGHNA, CDR2 YSLEER. The V gene lost 4 bases and the J gene lost 3 bases, with 18 bases spanning the gap.

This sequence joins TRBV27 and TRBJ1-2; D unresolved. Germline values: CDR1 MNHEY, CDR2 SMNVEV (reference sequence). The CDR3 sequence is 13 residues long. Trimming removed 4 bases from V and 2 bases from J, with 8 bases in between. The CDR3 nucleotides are TGTGCCAGCAGTTACGCCAGAAACTATGGCTACACCTTC. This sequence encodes CASSYARNYGYTF.

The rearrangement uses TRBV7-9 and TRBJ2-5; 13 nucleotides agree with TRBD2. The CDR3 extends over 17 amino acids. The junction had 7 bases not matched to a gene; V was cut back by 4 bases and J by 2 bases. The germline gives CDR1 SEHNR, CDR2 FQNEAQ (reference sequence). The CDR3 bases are TGTGCCAGCAGCTATGGACTAGCGGGGGACAAACAAGAGACCCAGTACTTC. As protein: CASSYGLAGDKQETQYF.

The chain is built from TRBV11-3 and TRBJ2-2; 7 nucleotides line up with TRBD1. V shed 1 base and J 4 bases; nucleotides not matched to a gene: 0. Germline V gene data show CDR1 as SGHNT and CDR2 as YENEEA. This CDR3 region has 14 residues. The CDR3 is CASSLGDSTGELFF. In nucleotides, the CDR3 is TGTGCCAGCAGCTTAGGGGACAGCACCGGGGAGCTGTTTTTT.